The rows below give T cell receptor beta chains drawn from one sample of a study of shared clonotypes between healthy human individuals. Sequencing used immunoSEQ multiplex PCR; TCRdb keeps in-frame clones, though not all of them. The top ten clones hold approximately 0.4% of a sample with 1,500,000 or so clones, approximately 98.5% of them seen once. Sequences were obtained from naive CD4+ T cells sorted from blood. All receptors come from a young man in good health. Each CDR3 is given with its conserved first and last residue. Each record gives: CDR3 length, J gene, V gene, clone size, D gene, CDR3 DNA, CDR3 protein. A D gene is named only where the DNA matches it firmly. Not every row has a clone size; where given, it reads once, few, many or a size class.

15,TRBJ1-3,TRBV16,once,TRBD1,TGTGCCAGCAGCCAAGACAGGGGCTCTGGAAACACCATATATTTT,CASSQDRGSGNTIYF
15,TRBJ1-5,TRBV6-5,-,-,TGTGCCAGCAGTTACTCGTCCGGACCCAATCAGCCCCAGCATTTT,CASSYSSGPNQPQHF
13,TRBJ2-1,TRBV28,-,TRBD2,TGTGCCAGCAGTCGGAGCGGGAGCAGAGAGCAGTTCTTC,CASSRSGSREQFF
15,TRBJ2-1,TRBV18,-,-,TGTGCCAGTTTACCCCCGGGCGTATTCTACAATGAGCAGTTCTTC,CASLPPGVFYNEQFF
12,TRBJ1-5,TRBV5-4,-,-,TGTGCCAGCAGCTTGTACAATCAGCCCCAGCATTTT,CASSLYNQPQHF
18,TRBJ2-5,TRBV19,-,TRBD2,TGTGCCAGTAGCCCCACGTTAGCGGGAGGCACTTATCAAGAGACCCAGTACTTC,CASSPTLAGGTYQETQYF
14,TRBJ2-7,TRBV5-1,-,-,TGCGCCAGCAGTTTAGGACAGACAACCTACGAGCAGTACTTC,CASSLGQTTYEQYF
13,TRBJ2-1,TRBV9,-,-,TGTGCCAGCAGCGCCGGGGGACTTAATGAGCAGTTCTTC,CASSAGGLNEQFF
16,TRBJ2-1,TRBV5-4,-,-,TGTGCCAGCAGCTTGGTAGGCAGAGATCTGTACAATGAGCAGTTCTTC,CASSLVGRDLYNEQFF
14,TRBJ2-1,TRBV5-1,-,TRBD1,TGCGCCAGTAGGGGACAGGGGGTTTCGGATGAGCAGTTCTTC,CASRGQGVSDEQFF
15,TRBJ2-5,TRBV7-2,-,TRBD2,TGTGCCAGCAGCTTAGTTTCTAGCGGGAGGGAGACCCAGTACTTC,CASSLVSSGRETQYF
11,TRBJ2-7,TRBV5-1,-,-,TGCGCCAGCAGCTTGGGGTACGAGCAGTACTTC,CASSLGYEQYF
14,TRBJ2-7,TRBV10-2,-,-,TGCGCCAGCATAGGGGGTAGGGAGCTCTACGAGCAGTACTTC,CASIGGRELYEQYF
14,TRBJ2-3,TRBV6-5,-,TRBD2,TGTGCCAGCAGTTACTCAGACGGGAGGGATACGCAGTATTTT,CASSYSDGRDTQYF
15,TRBJ2-5,TRBV9,once,-,TGTGCCAGCAGCGTAGCGGTGGGGGATCGGGAGACCCAGTACTTC,CASSVAVGDRETQYF
12,TRBJ1-3,TRBV18,once,-,TGTGCCAGCTCGACCCCTGGAAACACCATATATTTT,CASSTPGNTIYF
15,TRBJ2-7,TRBV5-1,-,-,TGCGCCAGCAGCTTGGTAGGTACCTCTGGCTACGAGCAGTACTTC,CASSLVGTSGYEQYF
15,TRBJ1-1,TRBV2,-,-,TGTGCCAGCAGTGGGTCGGGTCAGGGGCTTACTGAAGCTTTCTTT,CASSGSGQGLTEAFF
17,TRBJ1-5,TRBV30,-,TRBD1,TGTGCCTGGAGCGACCCCAGGGGGCCTTATAGCAATCAGCCCCAGCATTTT,CAWSDPRGPYSNQPQHF
17,TRBJ2-1,TRBV18,-,TRBD1,TGTGCCAGCTCACCCTCCGGGACAGGTGCCCTATACAATGAGCAGTTCTTC,CASSPSGTGALYNEQFF
16,TRBJ2-1,TRBV25-1,-,-,TGTGCCAGCAGTGAACTCAGGGGAGCGGGATTTAATGAGCAGTTCTTC,CASSELRGAGFNEQFF
14,TRBJ1-1,TRBV18,once,-,TGTGCCAGCTCACCAGTAACCCGGTTCCCTGAAGCTTTCTTT,CASSPVTRFPEAFF
19,TRBJ2-1,TRBV15,-,TRBD1,TGTGCCACCAGCAGAGACCCCTCCGGGACAGCAAGCTCCTACAATGAGCAGTTCTTC,CATSRDPSGTASSYNEQFF
13,TRBJ1-2,TRBV30,-,-,TGTGCCTGGAACGGGGAATCTAACTATGGCTACACCTTC,CAWNGESNYGYTF
16,TRBJ2-1,TRBV28,-,TRBD2,TGTGCCAGCAGGGGACTAGCGGGAAGCTCCTACAATGAGCAGTTCTTC,CASRGLAGSSYNEQFF
14,TRBJ2-3,TRBV6-5,-,-,TGTGCCAGCAGGACTGTCGCCAGCACAGATACGCAGTATTTT,CASRTVASTDTQYF
12,TRBJ1-5,TRBV21-1,-,-,TGTGCCAGCAACCCCGAGAATCAGCCCCAGCATTTT,CASNPENQPQHF
18,TRBJ2-6,TRBV5-1,-,-,TGCGCCAGCAGCCGTGCAGAACAACCGAACTCTGGGGCCAACGTCCTGACTTTC,CASSRAEQPNSGANVLTF
15,TRBJ2-7,TRBV5-1,-,-,TGCGCCAGCAGCCTTATCCGGGACGGCAACTACGAGCAGTACTTC,CASSLIRDGNYEQYF
14,TRBJ2-7,TRBV11-2,-,-,TGTGCCAGCAGCTTAGCGGGAGCGTCCTACGAGCAGTACTTC,CASSLAGASYEQYF
15,TRBJ2-7,TRBV5-1,-,TRBD2,TGCGCCAGCAGCAAAGGACTAGCGGGAGGAGTAGAGCAGTACTTC,CASSKGLAGGVEQYF
13,TRBJ2-7,TRBV6-5,-,-,TGTGCCAGCAGTTACTTCAGGGGTAACGAGCAGTACTTC,CASSYFRGNEQYF
15,TRBJ2-7,TRBV6-6,-,-,TGTGCCAGCAGTCAACTCGGGACCGGTAGTTCCGAGCAGTACTTC,CASSQLGTGSSEQYF
14,TRBJ2-2,TRBV7-2,-,-,TGTGCCAGCAGCTTAGGATCCTACACCGGGGAGCTGTTTTTT,CASSLGSYTGELFF
16,TRBJ1-5,TRBV13,-,TRBD1,TGTGCCAGCACCAAACTGGACAGGGGTGGCAATCAGCCCCAGCATTTT,CASTKLDRGGNQPQHF
14,TRBJ2-7,TRBV18,-,TRBD1,TGTGCCAGCTCACCTCTCGACAGGGGAAACGAGCAGTACTTC,CASSPLDRGNEQYF
13,TRBJ2-3,TRBV12-5,-,-,TGTGCTAGTGGTTTAGAGGGACCAGATACGCAGTATTTT,CASGLEGPDTQYF
10,TRBJ2-1,TRBV20-1,-,-,TGCAGTGCTATCCCACATGAGCAGTTCTTC,CSAIPHEQFF
16,TRBJ1-5,TRBV4-1,-,-,TGCGCCAGCAGCCAAGAAGGACGGTTGGGCAATCAGCCCCAGCATTTT,CASSQEGRLGNQPQHF
14,TRBJ2-3,TRBV2,once,TRBD1,TGTGCCAGTTTGGACAGGGTTGACACAGATACGCAGTATTTT,CASLDRVDTDTQYF
14,TRBJ2-7,TRBV5-4,-,TRBD1,TGTGCCAGCAGCCTGGGACAGGGACGGAACGAGCAGTACTTC,CASSLGQGRNEQYF
15,TRBJ1-1,TRBV28,-,-,TGTGCCAGCAGTTTAGGTCCGGGGATGTTCACTGAAGCTTTCTTT,CASSLGPGMFTEAFF
16,TRBJ2-2,TRBV7-3,-,-,TGTGCCAGCAGCTTAAACCCAGGCTGGAACACCGGGGAGCTGTTTTTT,CASSLNPGWNTGELFF
12,TRBJ2-1,TRBV9,-,-,TGTGCCAGCAGCGTAGATAGGGGTGAGCAGTTCTTC,CASSVDRGEQFF
16,TRBJ1-1,TRBV27,-,TRBD1,TGTGCCACCTTCGGACAGGGGGTACTAATGAACACTGAAGCTTTCTTT,CATFGQGVLMNTEAFF
14,TRBJ1-5,TRBV27,-,-,TGTGCCAGCAGTCCCCTGGAGGACAATCAGCCCCAGCATTTT,CASSPLEDNQPQHF
14,TRBJ2-1,TRBV5-4,-,TRBD2,TGTGCCTTCACCGGTCTAGCGGGATACAATGAGCAGTTCTTC,CAFTGLAGYNEQFF
13,TRBJ1-4,TRBV2,-,-,TGTGCCAGCAGTCAAGTGCGGGACGAAAAACTGTTTTTT,CASSQVRDEKLFF
15,TRBJ2-2,TRBV11-3,-,TRBD2,TGTGCCAGCAGCTCCACAGCGGGAGCTGCCGGGGAGCTGTTTTTT,CASSSTAGAAGELFF
14,TRBJ2-5,TRBV11-3,-,-,TGTGCCAGCAGCCTAGGAGGGGGCGCGGAGACCCAGTACTTC,CASSLGGGAETQYF
11,TRBJ2-7,TRBV19,once,-,TGTGCCAGTAGTAACGGCTACGAGCAGTACTTC,CASSNGYEQYF